Each of the 15 T cell receptor beta chains below was sequenced from the same sample in a study of cytomegalovirus exposure and HLA in healthy donors. The PCR employed 60 Vbeta primers together with 13 Jbeta primers. The assay was immunoSEQ multiplex PCR, and TCRdb's table has in-frame clones only and misses some. Of roughly 97,000 clones in the sample, about 79% were seen once. The specimen sequenced was PBMCs. The receptors shown here come from a man aged 60 to 75 in good health and CMV-seropositive.

This chain links TRBV18 with TRBJ1-2; D gene unclear. Germline V gives CDR1 KGHSH, CDR2 LQKENI. V lost 2 bases, J lost 3 bases, and 13 bases lay in between. This CDR3 contains 15 residues. The CDR3 sequence: CASSPTTDSYYGYTF. CDR3 DNA: TGTGCCAGCTCACCAACGACGGACTCGTACTATGGCTACACCTTC.

This chain links TRBV7-2 with TRBJ1-4, with a weak D call TRBD1 (5 bases). CDR1 SGHTA and CDR2 FQGNSA come from the germline V gene. The CDR3 has 17 residues. V was clipped by 0 bases and J by 4 bases, with 15 bases between them. The CDR3 is CASSLAKRPGGNEKLFF. CDR3 sequence (DNA): TGTGCCAGCAGCTTAGCGAAACGACCGGGGGGTAATGAAAAACTGTTTTTT.

This clone was counted a single time. V usage is TRBV10-2 and J usage is TRBJ2-7; possible D gene TRBD1, 6 bases. V was pared by 0 bases and J by 0 bases, with 9 bases between. From germline, CDR1 is WSHSY and CDR2 SAAADI. The CDR3 spans 15 residues. CDR3 sequence: CASSESAGASYEQYF. As DNA, the CDR3 is TGCGCCAGCAGTGAGTCGGCAGGGGCCTCCTACGAGCAGTACTTC.

The genes are TRBV28 and TRBJ1-5; tentative D call: TRBD1 (6 bases). Germline V gene data show CDR1 as MDHEN and CDR2 as SYDVKM. The CDR3 totals 13 residues. V was cut by 5 bases and J by 13 bases, with 18 bases left in between. CDR3 coding DNA: TGTGCCAGCAGTCCTGAAACCACACAGGGACAGCATTTT. Translated: CASSPETTQGQHF. The complete variable domain, with remaining parts taken from reference TRBV28 and TRBJ1-5, reads DVKVTQSSRYLVKRTGEKVFLECVQDMDHENMFWYRQDPGLGLRLIYFSYDVKMKEKGDIPEGYSVSREKKERFSLILESASTNQTSMYLCASSPETTQGQHFGDGTRLSIL.

This clone turned up a few times. The rearrangement links TRBV6-5 to TRBJ2-7, with 7 bases lining up with TRBD1. This CDR3 spans 15 amino acids. Germline V lookup: CDR1 MNHEY, CDR2 SVGAGI. The V gene end was trimmed by 0 bases and the J gene end by 4 bases; junction bases not matched to a gene: 6. As DNA, the CDR3 is TGTGCCAGCAGTTACTCCCGACAGGGTATGTACGAGCAGTACTTC. It is translated as CASSYSRQGMYEQYF.

This clone was seen a few times. The V gene is TRBV18, the J gene TRBJ1-1, with D possibly TRBD1 on 6 matching bases. Germline CDR1 KGHSH, CDR2 LQKENI. Trimming left V 4 bases short and J 0 bases short, with 12 bases between. This CDR3 contains 15 residues. The CDR3 is CASSLPDSMNTEAFF. The CDR3 DNA sequence: TGTGCCAGCTCACTTCCGGACAGCATGAACACTGAAGCTTTCTTT.

This clone was picked up one time. One end of the junction is discordant with germline, which a read error may explain. This chain joins TRBV7-9 and TRBJ1-1; no definite D call. This CDR3 region has 14 residues. The germline gives CDR1 SEHNR, CDR2 FQNEAQ (reference sequence). The CDR3 region is CSSSPRQENTEAFF. As DNA, the CDR3 is TGTTCCAGCAGCCCACGGCAGGAGAACACTGAAGCTTTCTTT. Full variable domain (outside the CDR3, taken from reference TRBV7-9 and TRBJ1-1): DTGVSQNPRHKITKRGQNVTFRCDPISEHNRLYWYRQTLGQGPEFLTYFQNEAQLEKSRLLSDRFSAERPKGSFSTLEIQRTEQGDSAMYLCSSSPRQENTEAFFGQGTRLTVV.

This clone has at least ten counts. The chain carries TRBV5-4 and TRBJ2-1, with TRBD1 as a possible D gene (5 bases). The CDR3 length is 14 residues. Germline lookup yields CDR1 SGHNT and CDR2 YYREEE (reference sequence). Between the trimmed V and J ends, which lost 2 bases and 4 bases, there was a span of 10 bases. DNA for the CDR3: TGTGCCAGCAGCTTTAAAGGGGCGTACAATGAGCAGTTCTTC. Its translation: CASSFKGAYNEQFF.

For the CDR3, the DNA is TGTGCCAGCATCCTTTCCTTAGCTGCAAGGGAGCAGTTCTTC. It codes for CASILSLAAREQFF. The chain is built from TRBV6-1 and TRBJ2-1, with D unclear. This CDR3 is 14 amino acids long. Trimming left V 7 bases short and J 10 bases short, with 20 bases between. Germline CDR1 MNHNS, CDR2 SASEGT.

On this clone itself: The junction shows a germline mismatch at one end, possibly a read error. Other nucleotide sequences in the sample specify the same CDR3. The V call is TRBV11-2, the J call TRBJ1-2, with D possibly being TRBD1 (5 bases). Germline loops: CDR1 SGHAT, CDR2 FQNNGV. This CDR3 region has 13 residues. The CDR3 sequence is CASSLRQRYGYTF. The CDR3 nucleotides read TGTGCTAGCAGCTTAAGACAGCGCTATGGCTACACCTTC.

The chain has TRBV7-2 and TRBJ2-5, with TRBD1 identical over 11 bases. Germline values: CDR1 SGHTA, CDR2 FQGNSA. The trim removed 5 bases at V and 4 bases at J, leaving 3 bases unmatched. The CDR3 runs to 14 residues. The CDR3 reads CASSQDRGRETQYF. The DNA of the CDR3 is TGTGCCAGCAGCCAGGACAGGGGGCGAGAGACCCAGTACTTC.

The chain combines TRBV5-1 with TRBJ1-1; D not resolved. This CDR3 contains 15 residues. CDR1 is SGHRS and CDR2 is YFSETQ in the germline V gene. Trimming stripped 4 bases from V and 1 base from J, with 14 bases between. CDR3 protein: CASSVSQVRNTEAFF. The CDR3 bases are TGCGCCAGCAGCGTATCGCAAGTGAGGAACACTGAAGCTTTCTTT.

The V gene is TRBV14, the J gene TRBJ2-2; perhaps TRBD2 as D (6 bases). Trimming shortened V by 4 bases and J by 0 bases, and 12 bases separated the two germline ends. The germline V gene has CDR1 SGHDN and CDR2 FVKESK. The CDR3 runs to 16 residues. CDR3 bases: TGTGCCAGCAGCCCCGGGGGAACTGCGAACACCGGGGAGCTGTTTTTT. Translated: CASSPGGTANTGELFF.

The rearrangement joins TRBV10-2 to TRBJ2-3, with D hard to call. CDR1 and CDR2 from the germline V gene are WSHSY and SAAADI. The CDR3 is 14 residues long. Trimming cost V 6 bases and J 0 bases, with 10 bases left between them. The CDR3 loop reads CASSHTQSTDTQYF. The CDR3 coding sequence is TGCGCCAGCAGCCACACACAGAGCACAGATACGCAGTATTTT.

The chain has TRBV5-1 and TRBJ2-5; 9 bases agree with TRBD1. The junction had 5 bases not matched to a gene; V was cut back by 4 bases and J by 4 bases. This CDR3 is built from 14 residues. The V gene's germline CDR1 is SGHRS and CDR2 YFSETQ. CDR3 coding DNA: TGCGCCAGCAGCGCTGGGACAGGGACAGAGACCCAGTACTTC. Residues: CASSAGTGTETQYF.